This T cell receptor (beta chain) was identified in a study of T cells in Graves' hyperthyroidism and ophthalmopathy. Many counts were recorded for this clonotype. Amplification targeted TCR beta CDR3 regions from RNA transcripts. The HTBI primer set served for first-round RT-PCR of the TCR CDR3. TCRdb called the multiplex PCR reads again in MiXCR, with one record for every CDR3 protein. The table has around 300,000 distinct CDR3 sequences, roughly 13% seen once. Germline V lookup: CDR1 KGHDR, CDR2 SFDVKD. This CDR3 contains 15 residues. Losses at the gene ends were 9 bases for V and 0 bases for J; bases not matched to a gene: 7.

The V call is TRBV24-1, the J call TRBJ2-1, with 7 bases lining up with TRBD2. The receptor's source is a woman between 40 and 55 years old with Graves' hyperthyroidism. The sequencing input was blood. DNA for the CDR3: TGTGCCACCGAGAGAGGGGAGGGCTCCTACAATGAGCAGTTCTTC. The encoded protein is CATERGEGSYNEQFF.